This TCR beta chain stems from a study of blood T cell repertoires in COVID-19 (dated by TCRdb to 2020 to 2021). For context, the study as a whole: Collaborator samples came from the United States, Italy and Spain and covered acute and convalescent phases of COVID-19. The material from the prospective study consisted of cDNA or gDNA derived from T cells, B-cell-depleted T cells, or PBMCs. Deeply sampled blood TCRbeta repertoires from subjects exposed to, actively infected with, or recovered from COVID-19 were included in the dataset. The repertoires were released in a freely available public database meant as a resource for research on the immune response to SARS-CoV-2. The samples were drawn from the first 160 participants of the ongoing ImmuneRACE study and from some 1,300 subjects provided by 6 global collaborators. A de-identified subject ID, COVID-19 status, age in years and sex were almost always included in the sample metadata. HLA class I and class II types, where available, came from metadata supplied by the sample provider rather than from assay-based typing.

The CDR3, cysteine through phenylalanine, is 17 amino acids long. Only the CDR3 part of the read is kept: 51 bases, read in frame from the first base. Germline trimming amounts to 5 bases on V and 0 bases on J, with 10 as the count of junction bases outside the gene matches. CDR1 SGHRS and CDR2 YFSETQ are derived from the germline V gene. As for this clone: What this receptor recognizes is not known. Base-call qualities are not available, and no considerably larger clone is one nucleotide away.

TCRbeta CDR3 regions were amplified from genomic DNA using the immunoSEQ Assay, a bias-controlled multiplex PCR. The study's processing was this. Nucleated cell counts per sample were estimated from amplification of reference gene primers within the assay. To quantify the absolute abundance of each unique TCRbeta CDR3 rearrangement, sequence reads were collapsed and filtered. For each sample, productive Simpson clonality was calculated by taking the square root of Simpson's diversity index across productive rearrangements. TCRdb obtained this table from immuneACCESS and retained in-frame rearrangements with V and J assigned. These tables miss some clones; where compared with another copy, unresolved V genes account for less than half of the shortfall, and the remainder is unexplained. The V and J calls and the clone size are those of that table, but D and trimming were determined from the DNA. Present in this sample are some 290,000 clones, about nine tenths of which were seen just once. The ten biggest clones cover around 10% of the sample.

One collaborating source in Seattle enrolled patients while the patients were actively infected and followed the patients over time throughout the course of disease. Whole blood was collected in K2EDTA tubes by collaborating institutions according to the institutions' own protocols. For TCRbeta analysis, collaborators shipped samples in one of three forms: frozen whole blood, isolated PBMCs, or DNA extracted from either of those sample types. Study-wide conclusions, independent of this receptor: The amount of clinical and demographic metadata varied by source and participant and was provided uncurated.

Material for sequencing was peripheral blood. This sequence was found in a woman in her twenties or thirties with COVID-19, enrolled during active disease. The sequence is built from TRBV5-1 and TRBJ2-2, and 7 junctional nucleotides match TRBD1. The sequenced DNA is TGCGCCAGCAGAAGAACCGGGACAGAGTCGAACACCGGGGAGCTGTTTTTT. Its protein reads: CASRRTGTESNTGELFF.